Shown below are 21 T cell receptor beta chains from a single sample sequenced in a study of glioma-infiltrating T cells (dated by TCRdb to between 2015 and 2016). The instrument was an Illumina MiSeq. TCR alpha and beta CDR3 regions were amplified with the iRepertoire nested amplicon-rescue multiplex PCR (arm-PCR) platform from RNA. TCRdb reprocessing: public reads trimmed at Q25 with fastp, clones called with MiXCR, in-frame beta chains kept. Merged by CDR3 protein, the rows form single entries marked with the most common genes and DNA. This sample lists about 140,000 distinct CDR3 sequences; around 40% were detected once. In total, the top ten clones hold roughly a fifth of the sample. The sequenced material came from glioma tissue, nonneoplastic brain tissue, or PBMCs (not recorded which). The receptors derive from a human donor with low-grade glioma or glioblastoma, undergoing nonglioma brain surgery, or in good health (not recorded which).

The V and J genes are TRBV6-2 or TRBV6-3 and TRBJ2-7; no clear D. Deletions cut 3 bases from V and 4 bases from J, with 10 bases between. Germline CDR1 and CDR2: MNHEY and SVGEGT. This CDR3 region has 13 residues. DNA for the CDR3: TGTGCCAGCAGTTATCGGACGACTTACGAGCAGTACTTC. Translated, it gives CASSYRTTYEQYF.

This chain joins TRBV4-1 and TRBJ1-1, with 7 positions matching TRBD1. CDR3 length equals 14 residues. Looked up from germline, CDR1 is MGHRA and CDR2 is YSYEKL. Unmatched junction bases numbered 7, after V lost 4 bases and J lost 5 bases. CDR3 nucleotide sequence: TGCGCCAGCAGCCGACAGGGTCGGAGTACTGAAGCTTTCTTT. It is translated as CASSRQGRSTEAFF.

This clonotype showed up just a few times. This chain links TRBV4-1 with TRBJ2-1; 8 positions agree with TRBD2. V lost 6 bases, J lost 6 bases, and 4 bases stayed unmatched. CDR3 length: 13 amino acids. The V gene's germline CDR1 is MGHRA and CDR2 YSYEKL. CDR3 nucleotides: TGCGCCAGCAGGCCAACTAGCGGCAATGAGCAGTTCTTC. Translated, it gives CASRPTSGNEQFF.

As concerns this clonotype: One end of the junction varies from germline; a read error may be responsible. The chain is built from TRBV7-9 and TRBJ1-1, with a possible D match to TRBD1 (5 bases). The CDR3 is 14 amino acids. Germline CDR1 reads SEHNR; CDR2 reads FQNEAQ (reference sequence). The CDR3 DNA sequence: TGTGCAAGCAGCTTAGACAGAGGACTCAGAGGGGCTTTCTTT. Residues: CASSLDRGLRGAFF.

The chain uses TRBV24-1 and TRBJ2-1; perhaps TRBD1 as D (6 bases). CDR3 length: 15 residues. The germline V and J ends were trimmed by 4 bases and 6 bases, with 15 bases remaining between them. Germline loops: CDR1 KGHDR, CDR2 SFDVKD. CDR3 protein: CATSEDRIVANEQFF. The CDR3 coding sequence is TGTGCCACCAGTGAAGACAGGATCGTAGCCAATGAGCAGTTCTTC.

CDR3 residues: CASSLRGLAYNSPLHF. The DNA of the CDR3 is TGTGCCAGCAGCTTAAGGGGTCTGGCCTATAATTCACCCCTCCACTTT. This rearrangement joins TRBV11-2 to TRBJ1-6; a weak D match, TRBD1 (5 bases). The CDR3 is made up of 16 amino acids. V was trimmed by 2 bases and J by 2 bases, leaving 10 bases between them. The germline gives CDR1 SGHAT, CDR2 FQNNGV.

A few counts support this clonotype. The chain recombines TRBV7-9 with TRBJ2-5; the match to TRBD2 covers 11 bases. In germline, CDR1 is SEHNR, CDR2 FQNEAQ (reference sequence). With 5 bases clipped from V and 4 bases from J, the junction kept 21 bases outside the gene matches. The CDR3 consists of 20 residues. The CDR3 region is CASSTPLAGGRFAPRETQYF. The DNA for the CDR3 is TGTGCCAGCAGCACTCCGCTAGCGGGGGGCCGGTTCGCCCCCAGAGAGACCCAGTACTTC.

V and J are TRBV28 and TRBJ1-5; D is uncertain. The CDR3 has 13 amino acids. Germline CDR1 is MDHEN and CDR2 is SYDVKM. Trimming cost V 3 bases and J 1 base, with 4 bases left between them. The CDR3 sequence is CASSFYSNQPQHF. In DNA, the CDR3 is TGTGCCAGCAGTTTCTACAGCAATCAGCCCCAGCATTTT.

This clonotype was counted many times. The genes are TRBV20-1 and TRBJ2-7; D not certain. V was pared by 0 bases and J by 3 bases, with 12 bases between. The CDR3 runs 14 residues. Germline CDR1 is DFQATT and CDR2 is SNEGSKA (reference sequence). This CDR3 is CSARDLGVDYEQYF. In DNA, the CDR3 is TGCAGTGCTAGAGATCTGGGCGTGGACTACGAGCAGTACTTC.

This clonotype came up a few times. This chain connects TRBV6-1 to TRBJ1-1; no clear D. V lost 4 bases to trimming and J lost 2 bases, with 17 bases between them. CDR1 MNHNS and CDR2 SASEGT come from the germline V gene. This CDR3 is built from 16 residues. In nucleotides, the CDR3 is TGTGCCAGCAGTGGGGTGGGAGCACCAAGAAACACTGAAGCTTTCTTT. Translation: CASSGVGAPRNTEAFF.

Remarks on this clonotype: Compared with germline, one end of the junction differs, possibly owing to a read error. This chain joins TRBV18 and TRBJ2-3, with 13 positions matching TRBD2. CDR1 and CDR2 from the germline V gene are KGHSH and LQKENI. This CDR3 region has 16 residues. CDR3 in DNA: TGTGCCACCTCACCAGGACTAGCGGGAGCGGCAGATACGCAGTATTTT. Protein: CATSPGLAGAADTQYF. Filled out from reference TRBV18 and TRBJ2-3, the complete variable domain reads NAGVMQNPRHLVRRRGQEARLRCSPMKGHSHVYWYRQLPEEGLKFMVYLQKENIIDESGMPKERFSAEFPKEGPSILRIQQVVRGDSAAYFCATSPGLAGAADTQYFGPGTRLTVL.

The sample holds many counts of this clonotype. V gene TRBV20-1 combines with J gene TRBJ2-5, with D tentatively TRBD2 (5 bases). This CDR3 contains 13 residues. Germline-derived CDR1 and CDR2 are DFQATT and SNEGSKA (reference sequence). V was shortened by 5 bases and J by 4 bases, with 14 bases between the two germline ends. For the CDR3, the DNA is TGCAGTGCTGAACAGCGGTCTGGAGAGACCCAGTACTTC. Translation: CSAEQRSGETQYF.

The J gene is TRBJ2-7, the V gene TRBV27; 9 positions agree with TRBD2. The V and J ends lost 3 bases and 4 bases, in that order; junction bases with no gene match: 7. Germline-derived CDR1 and CDR2 are MNHEY and SMNVEV (reference sequence). The CDR3 runs to 15 residues. This chain's CDR3 is CASSFLAGGPYEQYF. The CDR3 DNA is TGTGCCAGCAGTTTTTTGGCGGGAGGGCCTTACGAGCAGTACTTC.

The table lists this clonotype with many counts. V gene TRBV7-9 combines with J gene TRBJ2-1; D ambiguous. Germline loops: CDR1 SEHNR, CDR2 FQNEAQ (reference sequence). The length of the CDR3 is 12 residues. V shed 5 bases and J shed 4 bases, with 6 bases lying between them. Here the CDR3 reads CASSPLYNEQFF. The CDR3 DNA is TGTGCCAGCAGCCCGTTGTACAATGAGCAGTTCTTC.

A note on this clonotype: A much larger clone differs by one base, so this may be a read error. The chain links TRBV27 to TRBJ2-1; D gene unclear. The germline V gene has CDR1 MNHEY and CDR2 SMNVEV (reference sequence). Trimming left V 7 bases short and J 6 bases short, with 7 bases between. This CDR3 has 11 amino acids. CDR3 loop: CASNRRNEQFF. In nucleotides, the CDR3 is TGTGCCAGCAATAGGCGCAATGAGCAGTTCTTC.

A few counts support this clonotype. The chain joins TRBV28 to TRBJ2-1; D may be TRBD1 (6 bases). Germline CDR1 reads MDHEN; CDR2 reads SYDVKM. The ends were cut back, 4 bases at V and 8 bases at J, with 18 bases in the middle. CDR3 length: 15 amino acids. The CDR3, as DNA: TGTGCCAGCAGTTCTACAGGGTTCGGAGGAGATGAGCAGTTCTTC. Translated: CASSSTGFGGDEQFF.

The chain is built from TRBV27 and TRBJ1-5, with D perhaps matching TRBD1 (6 bases). Germline V CDR1 and CDR2: MNHEY, SMNVEV (reference sequence). This CDR3 is 13 amino acids long. Trimming removed 5 bases from V and 7 bases from J, with 12 bases in between. CDR3 coding DNA: TGTGCCAGCAGTCACAGGGTCAAGCAGCCCCAGCATTTT. Its protein product is CASSHRVKQPQHF.

The chain uses TRBV6-2 or TRBV6-3 and TRBJ1-2, with no clear D. The CDR3 spans 12 residues. V was clipped by 3 bases and J by 2 bases, with 4 bases between them. Germline V gene data show CDR1 as MNHEY and CDR2 as SVGEGT. DNA of the CDR3: TGTGCCAGCAGTTATAGGAACTATGGCTACACCTTC. Protein: CASSYRNYGYTF.

The chain uses TRBV2 and TRBJ2-1; 7 nucleotides align to TRBD2. V lost 3 bases to trimming and J lost 4 bases; unmatched junction nucleotides: 9. The CDR3 has 16 amino acids. Germline loops: CDR1 SNHLY, CDR2 FYNNEI. The CDR3 sequence is CASSDPSGYSYNEQFF. The CDR3 DNA reads as TGTGCCAGCAGTGACCCTAGCGGCTATTCTTACAATGAGCAGTTCTTC.

The chain employs TRBV6-1 and TRBJ1-2; no firm D call. V was trimmed by 3 bases and J by 8 bases, leaving 7 bases between them. Germline CDR1 and CDR2: MNHNS and SASEGT. The CDR3 has 11 residues. CDR3 coding DNA: TGTGCCAGCAGTGATGACGGAGGCTACACCTTC. Protein: CASSDDGGYTF.

This clonotype was detected only a few times. The V call is TRBV15, the J call TRBJ1-1; D might be TRBD1 (5 bases). The V gene lost 0 bases and the J gene lost 2 bases, with 10 bases spanning the gap. CDR3 size: 15 residues. In germline, CDR1 is LNHNV, CDR2 YYDKDF (reference sequence). CDR3 coding DNA: TGTGCCACCAGCAGAGATTTCGGGGGTAACACTGAAGCTTTCTTT. This sequence encodes CATSRDFGGNTEAFF. The variable domain in full, completed from reference TRBV15 and TRBJ1-1, reads DAMVIQNPRYQVTQFGKPVTLSCSQTLNHNVMYWYQQKSSQAPKLLFHYYDKDFNNEADTPDNFQSRRPNTSFCFLDIRSPGLGDTAMYLCATSRDFGGNTEAFFGQGTRLTVV.